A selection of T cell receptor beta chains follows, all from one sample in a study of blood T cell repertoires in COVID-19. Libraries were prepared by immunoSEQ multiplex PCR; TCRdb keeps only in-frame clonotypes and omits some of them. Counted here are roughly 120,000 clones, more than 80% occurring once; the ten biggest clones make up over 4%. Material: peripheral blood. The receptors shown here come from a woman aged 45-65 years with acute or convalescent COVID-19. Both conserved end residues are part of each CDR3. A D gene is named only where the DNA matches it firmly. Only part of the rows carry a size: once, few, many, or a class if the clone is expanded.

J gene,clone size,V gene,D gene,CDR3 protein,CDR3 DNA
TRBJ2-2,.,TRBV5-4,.,CASSLDLRNTGELFF,TGTGCCAGCAGCTTGGACCTCAGGAACACCGGGGAGCTGTTTTTT
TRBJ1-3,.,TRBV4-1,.,CASSSSGTNSGNTIYF,TGCGCCAGCAGCTCCTCCGGGACAAACTCTGGAAACACCATATATTTT
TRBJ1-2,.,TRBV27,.,CASSSPSSGTLYGYTF,TGTGCCAGCAGTTCGCCCTCATCCGGGACACTTTATGGCTACACCTTC
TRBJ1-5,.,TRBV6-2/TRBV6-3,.,CASSGAPNQPQHF,TGTGCCAGCAGTGGGGCCCCGAATCAGCCCCAGCATTTT
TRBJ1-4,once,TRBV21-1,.,CASSKICYEQSNEKLFF,TGTGCCAGCAGCAAAATCTGCTATGAACAGTCTAATGAAAAACTGTTTTTT
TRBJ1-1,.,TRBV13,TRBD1,CASSQDRQGKAFF,TGTGCCAGCAGCCAGGACCGACAGGGTAAAGCTTTCTTT
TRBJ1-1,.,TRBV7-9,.,CASSPIDTEAFF,TGTGCCAGCAGTCCTATTGACACTGAAGCTTTCTTT
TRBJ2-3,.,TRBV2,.,CASKEERTDTQYF,TGTGCCAGCAAAGAGGAACGCACAGATACGCAGTATTTT
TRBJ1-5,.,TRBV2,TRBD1,CASRWGLGGPTQPQHF,TGTGCCAGCAGGTGGGGGCTAGGGGGCCCAACCCAGCCCCAGCATTTT
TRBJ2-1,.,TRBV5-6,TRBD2,CASSLGGGADWSSSEQFF,TGTGCCAGCAGCTTAGGCGGGGGGGCCGATTGGAGTTCCAGTGAGCAGTTCTTC
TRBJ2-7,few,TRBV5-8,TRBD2,CASSPYRSSGRAEEQYF,TGTGCCAGCAGCCCCTACCGTTCTAGCGGGAGGGCCGAAGAGCAGTACTTC
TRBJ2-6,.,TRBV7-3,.,CASSVGQTGANVLTF,TGTGCCAGCAGCGTGGGGCAGACTGGGGCCAACGTCCTGACTTTC
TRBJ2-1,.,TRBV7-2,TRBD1,CASTLGTGGYNEQFF,TGTGCCAGCACCCTCGGGACAGGGGGCTACAATGAGCAGTTCTTC
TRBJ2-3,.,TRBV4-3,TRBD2,CASSQEGGLADTDTQYF,TGCGCCAGCAGCCAAGAGGGGGGACTAGCGGATACAGATACGCAGTATTTT
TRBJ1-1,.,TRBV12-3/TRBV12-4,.,CASSFSRGEAFF,TGTGCCAGCAGTTTTAGTCGGGGTGAAGCTTTCTTT
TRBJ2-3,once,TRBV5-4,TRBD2,CASSRAGGDTDTQYF,TGTGCCAGCAGCCGAGCGGGGGGGGACACAGATACGCAGTATTTT
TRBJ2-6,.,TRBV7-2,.,CASSLMGSSGANVLTF,TGTGCCAGCAGCCTCATGGGGAGCTCTGGGGCCAACGTCCTGACTTTC
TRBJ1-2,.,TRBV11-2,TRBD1,CASSLGQGNGYTF,TGTGCCAGCAGCTTGGGACAGGGGAATGGCTACACCTTC
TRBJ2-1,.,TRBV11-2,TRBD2,CASTQPGTSRNEQFF,TGTGCCAGCACTCAGCCCGGGACTAGCAGGAATGAGCAGTTCTTC
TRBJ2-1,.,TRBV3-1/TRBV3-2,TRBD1,CASSQIGTGARSYNEQFF,TGTGCCAGCAGCCAGATCGGGACAGGGGCCCGCTCCTACAATGAGCAGTTCTTC
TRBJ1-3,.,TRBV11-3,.,CASSSQGAGNTIYF,TGTGCCAGCAGCTCACAGGGAGCTGGAAACACCATATATTTT
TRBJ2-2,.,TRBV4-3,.,CASSQEAVRRAEAGELFF,TGCGCCAGCAGCCAAGAAGCGGTCCGGAGGGCCGAAGCCGGGGAGCTGTTTTTT
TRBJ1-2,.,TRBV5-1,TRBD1,CASSFDRDLARYGYTF,TGCGCCAGCAGCTTCGACAGGGACCTCGCTAGGTATGGCTACACCTTC
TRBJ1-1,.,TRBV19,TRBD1,CASSTQGARHTEAFF,TGTGCCAGTAGTACACAGGGGGCCAGACACACTGAAGCTTTCTTT
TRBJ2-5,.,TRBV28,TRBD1,CASSHSWDRDQETQYF,TGTGCCAGCAGTCATAGCTGGGACAGGGACCAAGAGACCCAGTACTTC
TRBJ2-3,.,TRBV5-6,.,CASSNGQDYYFSFTDTQYF,TGTGCCAGCAGCAACGGACAGGACTACTATTTCTCTTTCACAGATACGCAGTATTTT
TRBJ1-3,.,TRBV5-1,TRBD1,CASSLVGTGAGNTIYF,TGCGCCAGCAGCTTGGTTGGGACAGGGGCTGGAAACACCATATATTTT
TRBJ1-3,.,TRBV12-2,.,CASRLALRGLSGNTIYF,TGTGCAAGTCGCTTAGCGCTAAGGGGACTCTCTGGAAACACCATATATTTT
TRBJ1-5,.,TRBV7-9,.,CASSFFSGFGGGNQPQHF,TGTGCCAGCAGCTTTTTTTCGGGGTTCGGGGGAGGCAATCAGCCCCAGCATTTT
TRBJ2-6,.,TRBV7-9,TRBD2,CASSTLDSGDGANVLTF,TGTGCCAGCAGCACTCTAGATAGCGGGGATGGGGCCAACGTCCTGACTTTC
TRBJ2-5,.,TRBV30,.,CAWSHGAGTQYF,TGTGCCTGGAGTCATGGGGCCGGGACCCAGTACTTC
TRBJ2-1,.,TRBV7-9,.,CASNKGETSSYNEQFF,TGTGCCAGCAACAAGGGCGAGACTAGCTCCTACAATGAGCAGTTCTTC
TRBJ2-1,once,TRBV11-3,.,CASSGGTDEQFF,TGTGCCAGCAGCGGGGGGACGGATGAGCAGTTCTTC
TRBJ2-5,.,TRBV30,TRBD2,CAGKRGGPETQYF,TGTGCCGGAAAGCGGGGGGGCCCAGAGACCCAGTACTTC
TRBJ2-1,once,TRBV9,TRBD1,CASSVATWDSNNEQFF,TGTGCCAGCAGCGTAGCTACCTGGGACAGCAACAATGAGCAGTTCTTC
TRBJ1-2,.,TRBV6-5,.,CASSYGGLDYGYTF,TGTGCCAGCAGTTACGGGGGGTTGGACTATGGCTACACCTTC
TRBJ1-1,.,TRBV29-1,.,CSVAGYLNTEAFF,TGCAGCGTTGCAGGATACCTGAACACTGAAGCTTTCTTT
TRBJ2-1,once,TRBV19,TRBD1,CASSGRQGSITDEQFF,TGTGCCAGTAGTGGTCGACAGGGTAGCATCACGGATGAGCAGTTCTTC
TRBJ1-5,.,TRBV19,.,CASSKQGTAQPQHF,TGTGCCAGTAGTAAACAGGGAACGGCTCAGCCCCAGCATTTT
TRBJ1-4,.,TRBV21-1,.,CASSKVLHRAGVEKLFF,TGTGCCAGCAGCAAAGTACTGCACAGGGCAGGCGTTGAAAAACTGTTTTTT
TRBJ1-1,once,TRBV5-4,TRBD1,CASSSGGFTEAFF,TGTGCCAGCAGTTCAGGGGGCTTCACTGAAGCTTTCTTT
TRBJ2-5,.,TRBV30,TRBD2,CAWSSGREETQYF,TGTGCCTGGAGTAGCGGGAGAGAAGAGACCCAGTACTTC
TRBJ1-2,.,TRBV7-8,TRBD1,CASSYRTGGNYGYTF,TGTGCCAGCAGCTACAGGACAGGGGGCAACTATGGCTACACCTTC
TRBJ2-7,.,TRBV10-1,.,CASSGARFSGEQYF,TGCGCCAGCAGTGGGGCCAGGTTCTCTGGCGAGCAGTACTTC
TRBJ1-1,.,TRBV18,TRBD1,CASSPLGQVNTEAFF,TGTGCCAGCTCACCACTGGGACAGGTGAACACTGAAGCTTTCTTT
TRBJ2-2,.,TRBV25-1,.,CASREGTRRSFDTGELFF,TGTGCCAGCAGGGAGGGGACCCGGCGGTCATTTGACACCGGGGAGCTGTTTTTT
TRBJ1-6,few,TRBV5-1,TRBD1,CASSLRQGDSPLHF,TGCGCCAGCAGCCTCCGACAGGGTGACTCACCCCTCCACTTT
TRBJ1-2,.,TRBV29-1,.,CSAERDGYTF,TGCAGCGCGGAGAGGGATGGCTACACCTTC
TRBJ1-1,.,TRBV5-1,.,CASSLFGGTEAFF,TGCGCCAGCAGCTTGTTCGGGGGCACTGAAGCTTTCTTT
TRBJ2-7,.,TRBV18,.,CASSRLQGRSSYEQYF,TGTGCCAGCTCACGGCTACAGGGTAGGAGCTCCTACGAGCAGTACTTC
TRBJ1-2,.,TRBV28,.,CASSLRGYGYTF,TGTGCCAGCAGTTTGAGAGGCTATGGCTACACCTTC
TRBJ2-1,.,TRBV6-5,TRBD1,CASGQGNENEQFF,TGTGCCAGTGGACAGGGGAACGAGAATGAGCAGTTCTTC
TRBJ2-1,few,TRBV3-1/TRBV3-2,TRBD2,CASSPAGLAGMYNEQFF,TGTGCCAGCAGCCCAGCTGGGCTAGCGGGGATGTACAATGAGCAGTTCTTC
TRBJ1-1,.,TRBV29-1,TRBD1,CSVVYRGRRTEAFF,TGCAGCGTCGTATACAGGGGGCGTCGGACTGAAGCTTTCTTT
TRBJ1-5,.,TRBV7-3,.,CASSLKWQGSQPQHF,TGTGCCAGCAGCTTAAAATGGCAGGGTAGTCAGCCCCAGCATTTT
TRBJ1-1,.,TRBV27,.,CASSPSGSGRLNTEAFF,TGTGCCAGCAGTCCCTCGGGCTCAGGGAGGTTGAACACTGAAGCTTTCTTT